This T cell receptor (beta chain) is drawn from a study of T-cell memory formation after mild COVID-19. The study's findings and limits: Clones contracting across day 15 to 85 had a balanced CD4/CD8 profile; later expanding clones leaned CD4+. Contracting CD4+ clones were located mainly in CM and EM, and CD8+ clones in EMRA. Prior to infection, memory already included some responding clones, suggesting cross-reactive memory joined.

This clonotype was observed many times. As yet, its antigen is unknown. Constant-segment primers were used for 5'RACE, and the resulting TCR alpha and TCR beta cDNA libraries carried sample barcodes and UMIs. TCRdb re-derived calls from the 5' RACE reads in MiXCR, one entry per CDR3 protein. The table includes roughly 130,000 distinct CDR3 sequences, about a sixth detected once. This CDR3 spans 13 amino acids. In germline, CDR1 is MNHEY, CDR2 SVGAGI. V shed 6 bases and J shed 0 bases, with 9 bases lying between them. The genes are TRBV6-5 and TRBJ2-7; D may be TRBD2 (5 bases). This receptor was obtained from a man between 18 and 29 years old who had mild COVID-19 (a few samples of this study predate the infection). Cell type and time point are not known. The sequenced material came from PBMCs or a T cell subset sorted from them (not recorded which). The CDR3 here is CASRRASSYEQYF. DNA for the CDR3: TGTGCCAGCAGGCGGGCCAGCTCCTACGAGCAGTACTTC.